This TCR beta chain was obtained from a study of OX40 agonist ivuxolimab in advanced cancers. Across the whole study: Ivuxolimab, an agonistic anti-OX40 (CD134) antibody, was given to patients.

This table comes from immunoSEQ multiplex PCR, and its TCRdb copy is limited to in-frame clones, with some not included. The sample has 68,000 or so clones, nearly 85% seen once. Study observations and caveats: Which antigen the expanded peripheral T cells recognized is unknown.

About this clone: Antigen specificity is unknown.

The sample consisted of CD4+ or CD8+ T cells sorted from blood, taken in a trial of the OX40 agonist ivuxolimab. The receptor was derived from an adult with an advanced solid tumor such as melanoma, head and neck, liver or kidney cancer.

The CDR3 DNA follows: TGTGCCAGCAGCTTCGCTCTATACTCCTACAATGAGCAGTTCTTC. Translated, it gives CASSFALYSYNEQFF. The chain employs TRBV7-2 and TRBJ2-1; D not certain. Trimming removed 3 bases at V and 0 bases at J, with 9 bases between. Germline CDR1 SGHTA, CDR2 FQGNSA. This CDR3 comprises 15 residues. Combining the CDR3 with reference TRBV7-2 and TRBJ2-1 gives the whole variable domain GAGVSQSPSNKVTEKGKDVELRCDPISGHTALYWYRQSLGQGLEFLIYFQGNSAPDKSGLPSDRFSAERTGGSVSTLTIQRTQQEDSAVYLCASSFALYSYNEQFFGPGTRLTVL.